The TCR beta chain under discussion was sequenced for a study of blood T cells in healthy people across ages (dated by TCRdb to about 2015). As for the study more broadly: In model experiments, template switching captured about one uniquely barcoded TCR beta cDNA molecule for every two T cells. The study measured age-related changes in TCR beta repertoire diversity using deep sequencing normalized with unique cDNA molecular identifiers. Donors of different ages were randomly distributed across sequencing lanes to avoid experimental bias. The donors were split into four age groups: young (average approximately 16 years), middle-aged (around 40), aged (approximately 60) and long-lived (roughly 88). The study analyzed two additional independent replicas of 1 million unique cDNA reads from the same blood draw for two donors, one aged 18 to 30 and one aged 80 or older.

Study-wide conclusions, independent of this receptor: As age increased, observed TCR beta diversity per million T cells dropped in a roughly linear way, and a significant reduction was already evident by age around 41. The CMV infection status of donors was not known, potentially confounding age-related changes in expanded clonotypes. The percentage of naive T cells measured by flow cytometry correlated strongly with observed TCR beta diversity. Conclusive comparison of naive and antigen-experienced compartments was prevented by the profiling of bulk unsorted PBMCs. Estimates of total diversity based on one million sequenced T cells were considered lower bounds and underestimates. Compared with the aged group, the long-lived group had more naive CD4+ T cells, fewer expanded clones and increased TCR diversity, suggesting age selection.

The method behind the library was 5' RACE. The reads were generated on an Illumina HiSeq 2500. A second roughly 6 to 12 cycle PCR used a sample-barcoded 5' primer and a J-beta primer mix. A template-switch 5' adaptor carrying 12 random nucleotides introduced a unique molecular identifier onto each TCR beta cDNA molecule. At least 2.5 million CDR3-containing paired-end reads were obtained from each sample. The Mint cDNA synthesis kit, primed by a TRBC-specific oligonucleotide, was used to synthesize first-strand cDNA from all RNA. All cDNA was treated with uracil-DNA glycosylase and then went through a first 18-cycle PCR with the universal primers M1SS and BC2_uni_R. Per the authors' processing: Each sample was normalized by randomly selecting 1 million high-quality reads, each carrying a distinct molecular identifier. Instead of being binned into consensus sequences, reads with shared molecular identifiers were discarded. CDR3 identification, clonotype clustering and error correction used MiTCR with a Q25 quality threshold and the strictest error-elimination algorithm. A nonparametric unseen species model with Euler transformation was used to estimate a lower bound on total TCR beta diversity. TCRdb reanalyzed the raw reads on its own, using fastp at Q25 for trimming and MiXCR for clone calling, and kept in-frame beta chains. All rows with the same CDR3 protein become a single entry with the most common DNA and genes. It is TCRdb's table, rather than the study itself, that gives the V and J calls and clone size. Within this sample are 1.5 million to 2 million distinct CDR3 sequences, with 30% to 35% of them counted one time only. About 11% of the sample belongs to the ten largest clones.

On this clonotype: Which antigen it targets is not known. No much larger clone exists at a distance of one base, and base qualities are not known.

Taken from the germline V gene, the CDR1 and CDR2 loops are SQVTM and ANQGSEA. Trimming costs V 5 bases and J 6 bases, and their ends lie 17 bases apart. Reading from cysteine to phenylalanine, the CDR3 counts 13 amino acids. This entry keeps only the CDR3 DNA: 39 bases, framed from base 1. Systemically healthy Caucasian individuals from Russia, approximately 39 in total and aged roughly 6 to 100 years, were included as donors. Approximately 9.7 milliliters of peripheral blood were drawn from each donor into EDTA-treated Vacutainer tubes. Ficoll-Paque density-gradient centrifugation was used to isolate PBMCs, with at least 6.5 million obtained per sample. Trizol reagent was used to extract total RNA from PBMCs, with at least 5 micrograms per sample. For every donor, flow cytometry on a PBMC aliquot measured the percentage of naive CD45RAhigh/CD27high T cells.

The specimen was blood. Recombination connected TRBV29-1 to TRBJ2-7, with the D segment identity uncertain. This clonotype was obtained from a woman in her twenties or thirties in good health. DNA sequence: TGCAGCGTTCGGAACCTCATCGGAGCCGAGCAGTACTTC. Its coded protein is CSVRNLIGAEQYF.